These 30 T cell receptor beta chains were all obtained from the same sample, sequenced in a study of T cells in Graves' hyperthyroidism and ophthalmopathy. It was RNA transcripts that yielded the amplified TCR beta CDR3 regions. The HTBI primer set drove a first-round RT-PCR of the TCR CDR3. TCRdb itself ran the multiplex PCR reads through MiXCR, one entry per CDR3 protein. The repertoire has 380,000 or so distinct CDR3 sequences, around 14% of them found once; the top ten carry 20% to 25%. Material: blood. These receptors originate from a woman in her thirties with Graves' hyperthyroidism.

This clonotype was recorded many times. The chain carries TRBV27 and TRBJ2-6; 7 positions match TRBD1. The CDR3 extends over 15 amino acids. Germline V gives CDR1 MNHEY, CDR2 SMNVEV (reference sequence). V was pared by 6 bases and J by 0 bases, with 2 bases of the junction left unmatched. This chain's CDR3 is CASRQGPSGANVLTF. CDR3 coding DNA: TGTGCCAGCAGACAGGGGCCCTCTGGGGCCAACGTCCTGACTTTC. The full variable domain, with the rest looked up from reference TRBV27 and TRBJ2-6, is EAQVTQNPRYLITVTGKKLTVTCSQNMNHEYMSWYRQDPGLGLRQIYYSMNVEVTDKGDVPEGYKVSRKEKRNFPLILESPSPNQTSLYFCASRQGPSGANVLTFGAGSRLTVL.

This clonotype has only a few counts. This chain links TRBV6-1 with TRBJ2-4; D remains unclear. The CDR3 totals 10 residues. Trimming left V 3 bases short and J 8 bases short, with 2 bases between. In germline, CDR1 is MNHNS, CDR2 SASEGT. CDR3 bases: TGTGCCAGCAGTGAGTACATTCAGTACTTC. Translating gives CASSEYIQYF.

This clonotype was counted between two and nine times. J is TRBJ2-7 and V is TRBV12-3 or TRBV12-4, with 8 bases identical to TRBD1. J was trimmed by 3 bases and V by 7 bases; bases with no gene match: 11. This CDR3 comprises 15 residues. The CDR3 nucleotides read TGTGCCAGCATCCCCAGGACAGGGCGGGTCTACGAGCAGTACTTC. It codes for CASIPRTGRVYEQYF.

This clonotype showed up many times. In DNA form, the CDR3 reads TGTGCCAGCAGGAATCGATCCCGGGTTCGGGGCATCTATGGCTACACCTTC. Translated, it gives CASRNRSRVRGIYGYTF. This chain joins TRBV12-3 or TRBV12-4 and TRBJ1-2; D is possibly TRBD1 (5 bases). V lost 6 bases, J lost 4 bases, and 24 bases lay in between. CDR3 length equals 17 residues.

This clonotype showed up many times. J is TRBJ2-1 and V is TRBV29-1; 11 bases align to TRBD2. Germline V gives CDR1 SQVTM, CDR2 ANQGSEA. The CDR3 totals 17 residues. J lost 6 bases, V lost 2 bases, and 12 bases had no gene match. This CDR3 reads CSVEKTSGSVYLNEQFF. CDR3 coding DNA: TGCAGCGTTGAAAAAACTAGCGGGAGCGTCTATCTCAATGAGCAGTTCTTC.

The table lists this clonotype with many counts. The CDR3 nucleotides are TGTGCCACCCAGAGGGGGACTAGCGGCTTTGAGCAGTTCTTC. As protein: CATQRGTSGFEQFF. V gene TRBV2 combines with J gene TRBJ2-1; the match to TRBD2 covers 11 bases. The CDR3 totals 14 residues. V lost 10 bases and J lost 9; bases outside the gene matches: 11. Per germline, CDR1 SNHLY and CDR2 FYNNEI.

This clonotype was observed a few times. V usage is TRBV10-3 and J usage is TRBJ2-5, with D possibly TRBD2 on 5 matching bases. The V gene lost 0 bases and the J gene lost 4 bases, with 12 bases spanning the gap. The germline CDR1 and CDR2 sequences are ENHRY and SYGVKD. The CDR3 extends over 15 amino acids. In DNA form, the CDR3 reads TGTGCCATCAGTGAGTCGAAGCCGAGGGTAGAGACCCAGTACTTC. Residues: CAISESKPRVETQYF.

This clonotype was seen at least ten times. The V gene is TRBV27, the J gene TRBJ2-1, with TRBD2 identical over 14 bases. The CDR3 loop spans 16 amino acids. The V gene's germline CDR1 is MNHEY and CDR2 SMNVEV (reference sequence). The trim removed 8 bases at V and 1 base at J, leaving 4 bases unmatched. DNA for the CDR3: TGTGCCAGCCTCGGGACTAGCGGGAGTTCCTACAATGAGCAGTTCTTC. Translated, it gives CASLGTSGSSYNEQFF.

This clonotype was counted many times. The chain employs TRBV6-6 and TRBJ1-1; D is uncertain. The CDR3 consists of 12 residues. Trimming removed 2 bases at V and 5 bases at J, with 6 bases between. Germline V CDR1 and CDR2: MNHNY, SVGAGI (reference sequence). The CDR3 sequence: CASSYTGTEAFF. CDR3 nucleotides: TGTGCCAGCAGTTACACCGGGACTGAAGCTTTCTTT.

This clonotype was detected a few times. The chain links TRBV20-1 to TRBJ2-1; a weak D match, TRBD1 (5 bases). This CDR3 has 14 residues. Germline CDR1 and CDR2: DFQATT and SNEGSKA (reference sequence). Between the trimmed V and J ends, which lost 3 bases and 5 bases, there was a span of 14 bases. CDR3 DNA: TGCAGTGCTAGGGGGTGGAAGGGGAACAATGAGCAGTTCTTC. Its protein product is CSARGWKGNNEQFF.

This clonotype has a handful of counts. This sequence joins TRBV13 and TRBJ2-5; D is perhaps TRBD2 (6 bases). This CDR3 region has 15 residues. V dropped 6 bases and J dropped 5 bases, with 19 bases sitting between them. CDR1 is PRHDT and CDR2 is FYEKMQ in the germline V gene (reference sequence). The CDR3 bases are TGTGCCAGCAGTTCTAAGACTAGAAAGATGGAGACCCAGTACTTC. It encodes CASSSKTRKMETQYF.

This clonotype was found a few times. This chain joins TRBV7-3 and TRBJ2-1; 7 bases agree with TRBD2. The CDR3 loop spans 17 amino acids. CDR1 is SGHTA and CDR2 is FQGTGA in the germline V gene. J lost 4 bases, V lost 6 bases, and 15 bases had no gene match. The DNA for the CDR3 is TGTGCCAGCAGGTCCACTCAATCGAGCGGGGCTTACAATGAGCAGTTCTTC. Its protein is CASRSTQSSGAYNEQFF.

This clonotype was seen once. The chain recombines TRBV6-2 or TRBV6-3 with TRBJ1-1, with TRBD1 matching 7 bases. Germline V CDR1 and CDR2: MNHEY, SVGEGT. This CDR3 is built from 14 residues. Trimming at V came to 5 bases and at J to 5 bases, leaving 8 bases not matched to a gene. The CDR3 nucleotides are TGTGCCAGCAGTGACCTAGGACAGGAGACTGAAGCTTTCTTT. As protein: CASSDLGQETEAFF.

The sample holds many counts of this clonotype. V is TRBV6-5 and J is TRBJ2-7; TRBD1 is a possible D gene (5 bases). V lost 0 bases, J lost 0 bases, and 12 bases lay in between. CDR3 size: 16 residues. CDR1 is MNHEY and CDR2 is SVGAGI in the germline V gene. The CDR3 reads CASSYSGQGSSYEQYF. In DNA, the CDR3 is TGTGCCAGCAGTTACTCGGGGCAGGGCTCCTCCTACGAGCAGTACTTC.

At least ten counts were recorded for this clonotype. V and J are TRBV5-6 and TRBJ1-2; 12 positions agree with TRBD1. V was clipped by 3 bases and J by 6 bases; unmatched bases: 6. The CDR3 covers 15 residues. CDR1 is SGHDT and CDR2 is YYEEEE in the germline V gene. The CDR3 DNA reads TGTGCCAGCAGCTCTTGGGGGACAGGGGGCGATGGCTACACCTTC. It specifies CASSSWGTGGDGYTF.

Regarding this clonotype: This CDR3 fails to terminate in the conserved phenylalanine or tryptophan, so it likely reflects a read error. The chain recombines TRBV19 with TRBJ2-7, with 12 nucleotides matching TRBD2. The CDR3 extends over 14 amino acids. J was trimmed by 3 bases and V by 3 bases; bases with no gene match: 0. Germline CDR1 reads LNHDA; CDR2 reads SQIVND (reference sequence). The CDR3 loop reads CASSMTSGSYEQYS. CDR3 nucleotides: TGTGCCAGTAGTATGACTAGCGGGAGCTACGAGCAGTACTCC.

This clonotype was seen a few times. V is TRBV3-1 and J is TRBJ2-2; 9 bases map to TRBD2. Germline V gene data show CDR1 as LGHDT and CDR2 as YNNKEL (reference sequence). The CDR3 covers 15 residues. V lost 4 bases and J lost 5; bases outside the gene matches: 5. The CDR3 spells CASSPAGGGTGELFF. As DNA, the CDR3 is TGTGCCAGCAGCCCTGCGGGAGGGGGAACCGGGGAGCTGTTTTTT.

V usage is TRBV5-5 and J usage is TRBJ1-3; D is unclear. Germline assignment: CDR1 SGHKS and CDR2 YYEKEE (reference sequence). This CDR3 contains 14 residues. V dropped 4 bases and J dropped 1 base, with 9 bases sitting between them. CDR3 coding DNA: TGTGCCAGCAGCCCCCCCCGGTCTGGAAACACCATATATTTT. Translated, it gives CASSPPRSGNTIYF.

Comment on this clonotype: Just one base apart from a much larger clone, this may be a read error. CDR3 protein: CASSFLGQENTEAFF. The CDR3 bases are TGTGCCAGCAGCTTTTTGGGACAGGAGAACACTGAAGCTTTCTTT. The chain has TRBV11-2 and TRBJ1-1; 8 nucleotides line up with TRBD1. The CDR3 has 15 residues. V lost 3 bases to trimming and J lost 1 base; unmatched junction nucleotides: 4. Germline CDR1 and CDR2: SGHAT and FQNNGV. The entire variable domain, with the rest obtained from reference TRBV11-2 and TRBJ1-1, is as follows: EAGVAQSPRYKIIEKRQSVAFWCNPISGHATLYWYQQILGQGPKLLIQFQNNGVVDDSQLPKDRFSAERLKGVDSTLKIQPAKLEDSAVYLCASSFLGQENTEAFFGQGTRLTVV.

The sample holds a few counts of this clonotype. The chain uses TRBV12-3 or TRBV12-4 and TRBJ2-7, with D hard to call. V gave up 1 base and J gave up 2 bases, with 12 bases separating them. The CDR3 consists of 15 residues. The CDR3 reads CASSLGSPIAYEQYF. The DNA of the CDR3 is TGTGCCAGCAGTTTAGGGAGTCCGATCGCCTACGAGCAGTACTTC.

This clonotype was detected ten times or more. The chain joins TRBV28 to TRBJ1-5; 9 nucleotides match TRBD1. Germline CDR1 and CDR2: MDHEN and SYDVKM. This CDR3 has 16 amino acids. Germline trimming cut 3 bases from V and 7 bases from J; bases unmatched to any gene: 10. The CDR3 spells CASSLITGGADQPQHF. CDR3 sequence (DNA): TGTGCCAGCAGTTTGATCACAGGGGGCGCGGACCAGCCCCAGCATTTT.

This clonotype was detected a few times. CDR3 coding DNA: TGCAGTGCTAGACGGGACTTGAACACCGGGGAGCTGTTTTTT. Translation: CSARRDLNTGELFF. The chain couples TRBV20-1 to TRBJ2-2, with D perhaps TRBD2 (6 bases). Trimming removed 2 bases from V and 1 base from J, with 8 bases in between. Germline CDR1 DFQATT, CDR2 SNEGSKA (reference sequence). The CDR3 has 14 residues.

This sequence joins TRBV6-4 and TRBJ2-1; 11 positions match TRBD2. V gave up 1 base and J gave up 3 bases; unmatched junction bases: 2. This CDR3 spans 16 amino acids. The germline CDR1 and CDR2 sequences are MRHNA and SNTAGT. Written as DNA, the CDR3 is TGTGCCAGCAGTGACTTAGCGGGAGGGGGCTACAATGAGCAGTTCTTC. Translated: CASSDLAGGGYNEQFF.

This clonotype was recorded a few times. CDR3 bases: TGTGCCAGCAGCCAAGAACCGCCCGGAGGCTACACCTTC. This sequence encodes CASSQEPPGGYTF. This chain uses TRBV14 with TRBJ1-2; D is unresolved. This CDR3 contains 13 residues. Germline CDR1 is SGHDN and CDR2 is FVKESK. V lost 0 bases and J lost 8, with 10 bases in between.

The chain joins TRBV5-1 to TRBJ1-1, with TRBD1 identical over 8 bases. With 4 bases clipped from V and 0 bases from J, the junction kept 8 bases outside the gene matches. The CDR3 runs to 16 residues. Germline lookup yields CDR1 SGHRS and CDR2 YFSETQ. CDR3 protein: CASSETGDRMNTEAFF. In DNA form, the CDR3 reads TGCGCCAGCAGCGAGACAGGGGATAGGATGAACACTGAAGCTTTCTTT.

This clonotype was counted many times. The J gene is TRBJ2-1, the V gene TRBV2; 8 bases are shared with TRBD2. Germline lookup yields CDR1 SNHLY and CDR2 FYNNEI. There are 14 residues in the CDR3. J was trimmed by 6 bases and V by 8 bases; bases with no gene match: 9. CDR3 amino acids: CASGYRTSSNEQFF. DNA for the CDR3: TGTGCCAGCGGCTACCGGACTAGCAGCAATGAGCAGTTCTTC.

The rearrangement links TRBV20-1 to TRBJ2-7; 10 nucleotides match TRBD1. V lost 3 bases and J lost 4; bases outside the gene matches: 6. The germline gives CDR1 DFQATT, CDR2 SNEGSKA (reference sequence). CDR3 size: 14 residues. CDR3 amino acids: CSARWDRGHYEQYF. The CDR3 DNA is TGCAGTGCTAGGTGGGACAGGGGTCATTACGAGCAGTACTTC.

This clonotype was picked up many times. The chain recombines TRBV12-3 or TRBV12-4 with TRBJ2-3; D possibly corresponds to TRBD2 (7 bases). This CDR3 is built from 12 residues. The ends were cut back, 11 bases at V and 5 bases at J, with 14 bases in the middle. CDR3 amino acids: CAAAGAGDTQYF. The CDR3 DNA is TGTGCCGCGGCGGGGGCGGGAGATACGCAGTATTTT.

This clonotype was seen at least ten times. This chain uses TRBV24-1 with TRBJ1-1; D is undetermined. CDR3 length: 12 amino acids. Germline V gene sequence: CDR1 KGHDR, CDR2 SFDVKD. The V end was cut by 4 bases, the J end by 2 bases, with 4 bases between. The CDR3 nucleotides read TGTGCCACCAGTGACGAAAACACTGAAGCTTTCTTT. Protein product: CATSDENTEAFF.

This clonotype was recorded many times. The chain carries TRBV5-4 and TRBJ2-5, with unresolved D. V lost 5 bases and J 4 bases, leaving 6 bases between the germline ends. The CDR3 is 11 residues long. The germline CDR1 and CDR2 sequences are SGHNT and YYREEE (reference sequence). The CDR3 sequence is CASRVGETQYF. The CDR3 nucleotides read TGTGCCAGCAGGGTTGGAGAGACCCAGTACTTC.